This TCR beta chain was recorded in a study of neoadjuvant nivolumab and ipilimumab in lung cancer. Overall study: Nivolumab 3 mg/kg was given days 1, 15 and 29, plus ipilimumab 1 mg/kg day 1 in combination. Study results and caveats: Only two of four nivolumab-treated tumors gained richness and clonality by surgery.

This clone was seen a single time. Antigen specificity is unknown. Repertoires were generated with immunoSEQ multiplex PCR, while TCRdb's copy carries only in-frame clones and drops some. The data contain about 23,000 clones, about four fifths of them seen just once; the ten biggest clones take up under 25%. Germline CDR1 reads SNHLY; CDR2 reads FYNNEI. CDR3 length: 15 amino acids. V trimming: 6 bases; J trimming: 7 bases; junction bases outside the gene matches: 11. The specimen was peripheral blood, collected before neoadjuvant nivolumab, alone or with ipilimumab. The chain carries TRBV2 and TRBJ1-2, with TRBD1 matching 10 bases. The TCR comes from an adult with non-small cell lung cancer. The CDR3 is CASRLTWDRGSGYTF. The CDR3 DNA is TGTGCCAGCAGACTCACATGGGACAGGGGTTCTGGCTACACCTTC.